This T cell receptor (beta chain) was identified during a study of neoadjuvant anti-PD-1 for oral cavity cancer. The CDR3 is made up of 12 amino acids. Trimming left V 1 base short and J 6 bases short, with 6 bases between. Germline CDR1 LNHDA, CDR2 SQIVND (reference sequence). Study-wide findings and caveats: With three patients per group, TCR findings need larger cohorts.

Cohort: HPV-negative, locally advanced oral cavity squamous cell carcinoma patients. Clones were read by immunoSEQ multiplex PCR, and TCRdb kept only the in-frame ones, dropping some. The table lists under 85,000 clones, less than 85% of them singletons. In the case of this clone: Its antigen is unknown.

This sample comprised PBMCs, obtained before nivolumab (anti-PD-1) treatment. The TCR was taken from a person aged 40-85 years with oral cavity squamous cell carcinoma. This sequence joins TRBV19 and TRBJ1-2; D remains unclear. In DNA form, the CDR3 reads TGTGCCAGTAGTATAGGGGCAGATGGCTACACCTTC. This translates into CASSIGADGYTF.